Listed below are T cell receptor beta chains from one sample, sequenced in a study of T cells in localized non-small cell lung cancer. Sequencing used immunoSEQ multiplex PCR; TCRdb keeps in-frame clones, though not all of them. This repertoire shows 310 or so clones, 15% to 19% found once; its top ten account for less than 25%. The material sequenced was lung tumor tissue, taken before any cancer treatment. These receptor sequences come from a male donor aged 60 or over with stage I lung adenocarcinoma. Each CDR3 is given with its conserved first and last residue. A D gene is named only where the DNA matches it firmly. Some rows mark clone size as missing; the rest say once, few, many or name a class of expanded clone.

j_call,d_call,clone_size,v_call,cdr3_aa,cdr3_nt
TRBJ2-7,TRBD2,.,TRBV19,CASSKRAGGDSYEQYF,TGTGCCAGTAGTAAACGAGCGGGAGGGGATTCCTACGAGCAGTACTTC
TRBJ1-5,.,.,TRBV4-1,CASSQEIVRGNQPQHF,TGCGCCAGCAGCCAAGAAATCGTCAGGGGCAATCAGCCCCAGCATTTT
TRBJ1-1,TRBD1,few,TRBV30,CACPGGQANTEAFF,TGTGCCTGCCCAGGGGGACAAGCGAACACTGAAGCTTTCTTT
TRBJ2-1,.,.,TRBV23-1,CASSQFPMRDGGRTSFNEQFF,TGCGCCAGCAGTCAATTTCCCATGAGGGATGGAGGCCGGACGTCCTTCAATGAGCAGTTCTTC
TRBJ2-3,.,.,TRBV11-3,CASRFSGTVTDTQYF,TGTGCCAGCAGGTTTAGCGGAACTGTCACAGATACGCAGTATTTT
TRBJ2-2,.,few,TRBV9,CASSVEVNTGELFF,TGTGCCAGCAGCGTAGAAGTGAACACCGGGGAGCTGTTTTTT
TRBJ1-2,.,.,TRBV6-8,CASSYSGQLPSYTF,TGTGCCAGCAGTTACTCGGGACAACTCCCAAGCTACACCTTC
TRBJ1-4,TRBD1,.,TRBV18,CASSPGQASEKLFF,TGTGCCAGCTCACCCGGACAGGCCTCGGAAAAACTGTTTTTT
TRBJ1-2,.,.,TRBV30,CAWSKGGGNNYGYTF,TGTGCCTGGAGTAAGGGGGGAGGAAATAACTATGGCTACACCTTC
TRBJ2-2,.,large,TRBV11-3,CASSLHPLNTGELFF,TGTGCCAGCAGCTTGCATCCTCTCAACACCGGGGAGCTGTTTTTT
TRBJ2-7,.,.,TRBV11-3,CASSRTASSYEQYF,TGTGCCAGCAGTCGGACAGCCTCTTCCTACGAGCAGTACTTC
TRBJ2-3,TRBD2,.,TRBV29-1,CSVEDRIAGSTDTQYF,TGCAGCGTTGAAGATCGGATAGCGGGATCCACAGATACGCAGTATTTT
TRBJ2-3,.,large,TRBV6-1,CASSEVRRAGDTDTQYF,TGTGCCAGCAGTGAAGTCCGTAGGGCAGGGGACACAGATACGCAGTATTTT
TRBJ1-2,TRBD1,.,TRBV6-8,CASSPGTGLYGYTF,TGTGCCAGCAGCCCCGGGACAGGGCTTTATGGCTACACCTTC
TRBJ1-1,.,few,TRBV6-8,CASSPGQNTEAFF,TGTGCCAGCAGTCCTGGACAGAACACTGAAGCTTTCTTT
TRBJ2-1,TRBD2,.,TRBV11-3,CASSLSGGNYNEQFF,TGTGCCAGCAGCTTAAGCGGGGGGAATTACAATGAGCAGTTCTTC
TRBJ2-4,.,large,TRBV6-8,CASSPSPTKNIQYF,TGTGCCAGCAGCCCGTCACCGACCAAAAACATTCAGTACTTC
TRBJ2-7,.,.,TRBV28,CASSEIGSSYEQYF,TGTGCCAGCAGTGAGATTGGGAGTTCCTACGAGCAGTACTTC
TRBJ1-1,.,.,TRBV6-8,CASNPANRNTEAFF,TGTGCCAGCAACCCCGCTAACCGTAACACTGAAGCTTTCTTT
TRBJ1-2,TRBD1,few,TRBV6-8,CASSYGRGLYGYTF,TGTGCCAGCAGTTATGGAAGGGGGCTCTATGGCTACACCTTC
TRBJ2-7,.,few,TRBV9,CASSEESQGYEQYF,TGTGCCAGCAGTGAAGAGTCCCAGGGCTACGAGCAGTACTTC
TRBJ1-1,.,few,TRBV12-5,CASGREGGTEAFF,TGTGCTAGTGGGAGGGAAGGGGGCACTGAAGCTTTCTTT
TRBJ1-4,.,few,TRBV30,CAWTSPDSAPLEKLFF,TGTGCCTGGACTAGCCCAGACTCTGCCCCCCTAGAAAAACTGTTTTTT
TRBJ2-6,.,.,TRBV11-3,CASRNKKQGTGANVLTF,TGTGCCAGCAGAAATAAAAAACAGGGAACTGGGGCCAACGTCCTGACTTTC
TRBJ2-2,TRBD2,few,TRBV6-8,CASSRFAGGSGELFF,TGTGCCAGCAGCCGTTTCGCGGGGGGTTCCGGGGAGCTGTTTTTT
TRBJ2-7,TRBD2,.,TRBV30,CAWSLAGLASYEQYF,TGTGCCTGGAGTTTGGCGGGACTAGCTTCCTACGAGCAGTACTTC
TRBJ2-1,.,.,TRBV10-2,CASSESASQGYNEQFF,TGCGCCAGCAGTGAGTCGGCCTCCCAGGGGTACAATGAGCAGTTCTTC
TRBJ1-6,.,.,TRBV30,CAWSLPDRVNSPLHF,TGTGCCTGGAGTTTGCCCGACAGAGTTAATTCACCCCTCCACTTT
TRBJ2-1,.,.,TRBV11-3,CASSLSTLGTDEQFF,TGTGCCAGCAGCTTGTCGACCCTAGGGACGGATGAGCAGTTCTTC
TRBJ2-1,TRBD2,few,TRBV11-3,CASSPVRGRLDEQFF,TGTGCCAGCAGCCCGGTGCGCGGGAGGCTGGATGAGCAGTTCTTC
TRBJ1-1,.,.,TRBV6-8,CASIGQRGVSAFF,TGTGCCAGCATCGGACAGAGGGGGGTCTCAGCTTTCTTT
TRBJ1-1,.,few,TRBV9,CASSVGITVDYTEAFF,TGTGCCAGCAGCGTAGGGATCACGGTGGATTACACTGAAGCTTTCTTT
TRBJ2-1,.,large,TRBV11-3,CASAHGQGHNEQFF,TGTGCCAGCGCTCACGGGCAGGGACACAATGAGCAGTTCTTC
TRBJ2-2,TRBD2,.,TRBV11-3,CASRTTPGRGGLTGELFF,TGTGCCAGCAGGACCACTCCCGGGCGGGGGGGCCTCACCGGGGAGCTGTTTTTT
TRBJ2-5,.,.,TRBV29-1,CSVDRNLEETQYF,TGCAGCGTTGATAGGAATCTAGAAGAGACCCAGTACTTC
TRBJ1-3,TRBD1,large,TRBV11-3,CASSFGTDGNTIYF,TGTGCCAGCAGCTTCGGGACAGATGGAAACACCATATATTTT
TRBJ2-1,.,.,TRBV28,CASGRDTYNEQFF,TGTGCCAGCGGGCGAGACACCTACAATGAGCAGTTCTTC
TRBJ2-7,.,few,TRBV11-3,CASSLEVGFHEQYF,TGTGCCAGCAGCTTAGAAGTAGGGTTCCACGAGCAGTACTTC